This TCR beta chain was profiled in a study of cytomegalovirus exposure and HLA in healthy donors. Background on the study: Researchers previously reported finding roughly 120 million unique TCR beta sequences from 150 million to 200 million T cells.

In the PCR, 60 Vbeta and 13 Jbeta primers were used. TCRdb's copy holds only in-frame clones and misses some; the assay was immunoSEQ multiplex PCR. The table has roughly 120,000 clones, over 70% seen once. The study, taken as a whole, reports: Researchers reported in a later analysis that a missense DCLRE1C variant was tied to TCR beta V- and J-gene trimming. The analysis excluded some indistinguishable V segments, including TRBV6-2 and TRBV6-3.

Germline CDR1 MNHEY, CDR2 SVGAGI. V trimming: 2 bases; J trimming: 4 bases; junction bases outside the gene matches: 1. The CDR3 totals 14 residues. Notes on this clone: Its antigen is as yet unknown.

This chain connects TRBV6-5 to TRBJ1-5; TRBD1 matches at 8 bases. The clonotype was recovered from a woman aged 40 to 49 in good health and CMV-seropositive. The sequenced sample was PBMCs. The CDR3 sequence: CASSYTGGNQPQHF. In DNA, the CDR3 is TGTGCCAGCAGTTACACAGGGGGTAATCAGCCCCAGCATTTT.